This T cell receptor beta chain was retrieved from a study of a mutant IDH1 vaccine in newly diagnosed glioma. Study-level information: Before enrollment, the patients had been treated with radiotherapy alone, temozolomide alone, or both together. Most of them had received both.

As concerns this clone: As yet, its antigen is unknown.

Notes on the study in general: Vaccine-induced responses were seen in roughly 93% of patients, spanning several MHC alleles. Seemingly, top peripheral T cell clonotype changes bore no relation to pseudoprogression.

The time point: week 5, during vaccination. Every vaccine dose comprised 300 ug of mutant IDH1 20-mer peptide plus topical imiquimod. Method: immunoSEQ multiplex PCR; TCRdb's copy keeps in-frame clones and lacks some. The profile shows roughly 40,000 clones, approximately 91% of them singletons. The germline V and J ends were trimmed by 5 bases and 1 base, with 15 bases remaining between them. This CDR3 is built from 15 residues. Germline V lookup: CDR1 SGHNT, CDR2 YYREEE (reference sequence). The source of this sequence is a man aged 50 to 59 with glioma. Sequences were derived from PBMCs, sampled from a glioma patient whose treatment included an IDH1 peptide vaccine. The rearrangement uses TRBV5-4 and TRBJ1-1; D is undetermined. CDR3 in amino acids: CASSPLPGSNTEAFF. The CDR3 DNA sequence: TGTGCCAGCAGTCCCCTCCCGGGCTCGAACACTGAAGCTTTCTTT.